This TCR beta chain was identified during a study of T cells in Graves' hyperthyroidism and ophthalmopathy. About the research overall: Peripheral blood was acquired at first diagnosis, ahead of any therapy whatsoever. Study results and limitations: Ophthalmopathy was told apart from stable hyperthyroidism by a 13 V-J model. Most thyroid clonotypes that were expanded above 0.001 also turned up in blood.

V was pared by 7 bases and J by 4 bases, with 16 bases between. Germline CDR1 LNHDA, CDR2 SQIVND (reference sequence). The CDR3 totals 14 residues. Of note for this clonotype: Its specificity is not known.

The CDR3 regions of TCR beta were amplified from RNA transcripts. In the first-round RT-PCR of the TCR CDR3, the HTBI primer set was used. TCRdb fed the multiplex PCR reads into MiXCR, producing one record per CDR3 protein. This table has about 520,000 distinct CDR3 sequences, approximately 25% appearing once. The TCR was taken from a woman aged 30 to 39 with Graves' ophthalmopathy. The rearrangement links TRBV19 to TRBJ1-2, with a weak D call TRBD1 (6 bases). The sequenced sample was blood. CDR3 sequence reads: CASKEGEPTYGYTF. CDR3 sequence (DNA): TGTGCCAGTAAAGAGGGGGAACCGACCTATGGCTACACCTTC.